These T cell receptor beta chains were read from a single sample in a study of cytomegalovirus exposure and HLA in healthy donors. Data came from immunoSEQ multiplex PCR; TCRdb stores just in-frame clones and leaves some out. In the table there are approximately 140,000 clones, roughly three quarters of which are singletons. Sequenced input: PBMCs. The receptors stem from a woman aged 50 to 60 in good health and CMV-seronegative. Each CDR3 is given with its conserved first and last residue. Each record gives: clone size, J gene, V gene, D gene, CDR3 DNA, CDR3 protein. The D gene is left open where the match is weak. For some rows the clone size is stated as once, few or many, or as a class when expanded; others skip it.

size: NA
J: TRBJ1-4
V: TRBV6-5
D: NA
DNA: TGTGCCAGCAGTGCCCCAGGGGAAAAACTGTTTTTT
CDR3: CASSAPGEKLFF

size: NA
J: TRBJ2-2
V: TRBV5-1
D: TRBD1
DNA: TGCGCCAGCAGAGCCACAGGGGCGACCGGGGAGCTGTTTTTT
CDR3: CASRATGATGELFF

size: NA
J: TRBJ1-1
V: TRBV7-2
D: TRBD1
DNA: TGTGCCAGCAGCCTCACAGGGGGTGTCACTGAAGCTTTCTTT
CDR3: CASSLTGGVTEAFF

size: NA
J: TRBJ1-6
V: TRBV6-6
D: NA
DNA: TGTGCCAGCAGTTACTCCGGGACACAGAATTCACCCCTCCACTTT
CDR3: CASSYSGTQNSPLHF

size: NA
J: TRBJ2-3
V: TRBV11-3
D: TRBD1
DNA: TGTGCCAGCAGCCAAAGAACAGGGGGCGGGGATACGCAGTATTTT
CDR3: CASSQRTGGGDTQYF

size: NA
J: TRBJ2-6
V: TRBV5-1
D: NA
DNA: TGCGCCAGCAGCCACGACAACTCTGGGGCCAACGTCCTGACTTTC
CDR3: CASSHDNSGANVLTF

size: NA
J: TRBJ2-5
V: TRBV29-1
D: NA
DNA: TGCAGCGTTGAAGGCCAGCAAGAGACCCAGTACTTC
CDR3: CSVEGQQETQYF

size: NA
J: TRBJ2-3
V: TRBV6-6
D: NA
DNA: TGTGCCAGCAGTTACCTAGGGGCCCCTAGCACAGATACGCAGTATTTT
CDR3: CASSYLGAPSTDTQYF

size: few
J: TRBJ2-7
V: TRBV4-2
D: TRBD2
DNA: TGTGCCAGCAGCCAAGATGTGGAGACTAGCGTCTACGAGCAGTACTTC
CDR3: CASSQDVETSVYEQYF

size: NA
J: TRBJ2-1
V: TRBV7-9
D: TRBD2
DNA: TGTGCCAGCAGCTCATTAGCGGGATCGAAGTTCTTC
CDR3: CASSSLAGSKFF

size: NA
J: TRBJ2-5
V: TRBV6-6
D: TRBD1
DNA: TGTGCCAGCAGTTACAGCCCGGGACAGGGGAAAGAGACCCAGTACTTC
CDR3: CASSYSPGQGKETQYF

size: once
J: TRBJ2-2
V: TRBV5-1
D: TRBD2
DNA: TGCGCCAGCAGCCCGACTAGCGGGGGCACCGCCGGGGAGCTGTTTTTT
CDR3: CASSPTSGGTAGELFF

size: NA
J: TRBJ1-3
V: TRBV7-6
D: NA
DNA: TGTGCCAGCGGGACAAACTCTGGAAACACCATATATTTT
CDR3: CASGTNSGNTIYF

size: NA
J: TRBJ2-3
V: TRBV10-3
D: TRBD2
DNA: TGTGCCATCAGCCTAGCGGGGGGGCTCGGGGCAGATACGCAGTATTTT
CDR3: CAISLAGGLGADTQYF

size: few
J: TRBJ1-3
V: TRBV10-3
D: NA
DNA: TGTGCCATCAGTGAGTCGCGTGGAGGCTCTGGAAACACCATATATTTT
CDR3: CAISESRGGSGNTIYF

size: few
J: TRBJ2-3
V: TRBV6-4
D: TRBD2
DNA: TGTGCCAGCAGTCCAGCGGGGGGGGCAGATACGCAGTATTTT
CDR3: CASSPAGGADTQYF

size: NA
J: TRBJ1-6
V: TRBV11-2
D: NA
DNA: TGTGCCAGCAGCCGATGGAACAGGGAACGGAATTCACCCCTCCACTTT
CDR3: CASSRWNRERNSPLHF

size: NA
J: TRBJ2-5
V: TRBV30
D: TRBD1
DNA: TGTGCCTGGAACACCGGACAGGGGGCGGGAGAGACCCAGTACTTC
CDR3: CAWNTGQGAGETQYF

size: NA
J: TRBJ2-2
V: TRBV27
D: NA
DNA: TGTGCCAGCAGTTTATATGGGGGCCCGAAGGAAGGGGAGCTGTTTTTT
CDR3: CASSLYGGPKEGELFF